This TCR beta chain was identified in a study of T cells in localized non-small cell lung cancer. Study-level findings and limits: Adjacent lung had a median roughly 61 of the 100 largest tumor clones.

This clone was picked up one time. Its antigen is as yet unknown. Deletions cut 1 base from V and 7 bases from J, with 12 bases between. The CDR3 has 14 residues. In germline, CDR1 is SGHNT, CDR2 YYREEE (reference sequence). The data were produced by immunoSEQ multiplex PCR, yet TCRdb's version contains in-frame clones alone and is incomplete. Of over 30,000 clones listed, around 90% are singletons. The specimen was peripheral blood, collected before any cancer treatment. This clonotype was sampled from a woman aged 35 to 75 with stage I lung adenocarcinoma. This chain connects TRBV5-4 to TRBJ2-1, with D unclear. The CDR3 coding sequence is TGTGCCAGCAGCTTGCCCGGGTCGAGGAATGAGCAGTTCTTC. It specifies CASSLPGSRNEQFF.